The T cell receptor beta chain described here comes from a study of blood T cell repertoires in COVID-19. Trimming pared 3 bases from V and 0 bases from J, leaving 11 bases between. Germline V gives CDR1 KGHDR, CDR2 SFDVKD. The CDR3 has 15 amino acids. This clone was seen a single time. Sequencing was performed with immunoSEQ multiplex PCR; in TCRdb, only in-frame clones are kept and a portion is missing. In the table there are some 200,000 clones, around 83% of which are singletons. The receptor was isolated from a woman in her thirties or forties with acute or convalescent COVID-19. The genes are TRBV24-1 and TRBJ2-7, with D perhaps TRBD2 (6 bases). The sequenced sample consisted of peripheral blood. The CDR3 region is CATSDAGSSSYEQYF. In DNA, the CDR3 is TGTGCCACCAGTGATGCGGGGTCCAGCTCCTACGAGCAGTACTTC.